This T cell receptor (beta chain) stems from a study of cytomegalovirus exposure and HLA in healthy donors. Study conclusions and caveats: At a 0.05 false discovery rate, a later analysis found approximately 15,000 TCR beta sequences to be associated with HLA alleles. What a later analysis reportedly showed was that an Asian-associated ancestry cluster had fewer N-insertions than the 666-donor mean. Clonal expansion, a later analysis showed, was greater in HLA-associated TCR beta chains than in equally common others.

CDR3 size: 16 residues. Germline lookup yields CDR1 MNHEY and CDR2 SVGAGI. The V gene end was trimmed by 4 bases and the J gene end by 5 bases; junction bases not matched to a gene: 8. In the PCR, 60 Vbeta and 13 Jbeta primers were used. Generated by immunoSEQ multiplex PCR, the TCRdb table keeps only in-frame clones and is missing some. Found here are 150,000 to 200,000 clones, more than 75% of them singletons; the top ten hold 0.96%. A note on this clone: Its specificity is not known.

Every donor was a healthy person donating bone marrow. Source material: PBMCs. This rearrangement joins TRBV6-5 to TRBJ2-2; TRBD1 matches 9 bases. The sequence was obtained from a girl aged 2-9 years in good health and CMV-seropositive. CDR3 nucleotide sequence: TGTGCCAGCAGTTCCCCGGGACAGGGAAGGACCGGGGAGCTGTTTTTT. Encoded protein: CASSSPGQGRTGELFF.